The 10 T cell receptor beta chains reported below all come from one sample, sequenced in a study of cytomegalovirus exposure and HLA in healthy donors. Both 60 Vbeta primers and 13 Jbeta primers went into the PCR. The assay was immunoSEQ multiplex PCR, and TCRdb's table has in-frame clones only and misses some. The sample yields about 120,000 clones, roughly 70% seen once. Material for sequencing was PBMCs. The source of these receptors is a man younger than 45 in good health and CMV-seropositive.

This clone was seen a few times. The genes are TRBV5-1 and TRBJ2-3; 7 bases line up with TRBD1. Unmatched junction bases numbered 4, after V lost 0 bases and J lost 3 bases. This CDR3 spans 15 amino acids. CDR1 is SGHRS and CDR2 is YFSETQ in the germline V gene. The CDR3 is CASSLEGASTDTQYF. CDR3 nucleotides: TGCGCCAGCAGCTTGGAGGGGGCAAGTACAGATACGCAGTATTTT.

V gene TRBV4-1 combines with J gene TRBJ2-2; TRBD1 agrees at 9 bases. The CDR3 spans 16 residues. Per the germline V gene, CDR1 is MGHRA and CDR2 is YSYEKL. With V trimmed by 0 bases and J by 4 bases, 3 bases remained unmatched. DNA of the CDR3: TGCGCCAGCAGCCAAGACAACAGGGGGCGCACCGGGGAGCTGTTTTTT. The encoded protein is CASSQDNRGRTGELFF.

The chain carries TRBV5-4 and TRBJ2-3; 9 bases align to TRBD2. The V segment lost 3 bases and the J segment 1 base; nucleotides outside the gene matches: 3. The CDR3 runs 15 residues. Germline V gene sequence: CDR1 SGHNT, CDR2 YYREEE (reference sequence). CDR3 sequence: CASSSRTSGTDTQYF. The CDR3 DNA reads TGTGCCAGCAGCTCTCGGACTAGCGGCACAGATACGCAGTATTTT.

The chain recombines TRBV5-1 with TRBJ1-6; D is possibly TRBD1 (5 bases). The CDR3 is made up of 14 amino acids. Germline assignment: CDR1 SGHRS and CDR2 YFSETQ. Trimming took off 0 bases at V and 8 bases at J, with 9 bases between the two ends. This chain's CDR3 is CASSLAGGDSPLHF. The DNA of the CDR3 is TGCGCCAGCAGCTTGGCTGGGGGGGATTCACCCCTCCACTTT.

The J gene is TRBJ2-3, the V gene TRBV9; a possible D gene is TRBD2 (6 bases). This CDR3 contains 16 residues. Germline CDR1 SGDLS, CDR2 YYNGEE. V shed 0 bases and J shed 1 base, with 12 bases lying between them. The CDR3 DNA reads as TGTGCCAGCAGCGTAGGAATGCGGGATCGCACAGATACGCAGTATTTT. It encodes CASSVGMRDRTDTQYF. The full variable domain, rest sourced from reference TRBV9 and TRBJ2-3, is DSGVTQTPKHLITATGQRVTLRCSPRSGDLSVYWYQQSLDQGLQFLIQYYNGEERAKGNILERFSAQQFPDLHSELNLSSLELGDSALYFCASSVGMRDRTDTQYFGPGTRLTVL.

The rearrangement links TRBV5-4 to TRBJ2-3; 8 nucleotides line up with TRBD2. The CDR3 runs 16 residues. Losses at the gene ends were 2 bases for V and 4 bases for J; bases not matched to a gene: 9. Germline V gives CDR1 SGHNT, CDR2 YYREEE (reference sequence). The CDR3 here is CASSFRAGAGADTQYF. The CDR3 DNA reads TGTGCCAGCAGCTTTCGAGCGGGAGCGGGCGCAGATACGCAGTATTTT.

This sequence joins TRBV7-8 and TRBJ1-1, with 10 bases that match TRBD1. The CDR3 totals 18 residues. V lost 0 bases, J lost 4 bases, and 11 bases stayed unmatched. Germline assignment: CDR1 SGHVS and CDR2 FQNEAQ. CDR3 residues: CASSLASGTGAGGTEAFF. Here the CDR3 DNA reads TGTGCCAGCAGCTTAGCCTCCGGGACAGGGGCCGGAGGCACTGAAGCTTTCTTT.

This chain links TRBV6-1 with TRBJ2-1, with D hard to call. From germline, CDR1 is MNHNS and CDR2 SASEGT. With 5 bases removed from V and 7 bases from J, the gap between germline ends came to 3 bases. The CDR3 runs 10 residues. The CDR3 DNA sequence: TGTGCCAGCAGTCTTAATGAGCAGTTCTTC. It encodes CASSLNEQFF.

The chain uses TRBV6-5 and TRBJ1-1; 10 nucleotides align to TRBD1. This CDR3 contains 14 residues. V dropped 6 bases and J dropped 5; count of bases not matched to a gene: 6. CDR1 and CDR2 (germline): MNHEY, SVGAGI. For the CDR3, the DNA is TGTGCCAGCAGGCGGGACAGGGGAGTGACTGAAGCTTTCTTT. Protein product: CASRRDRGVTEAFF.

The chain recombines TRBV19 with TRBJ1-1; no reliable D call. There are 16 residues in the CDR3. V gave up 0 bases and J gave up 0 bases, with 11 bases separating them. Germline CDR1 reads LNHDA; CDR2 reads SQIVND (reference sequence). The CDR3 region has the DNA TGTGCCAGTAGTATAGATTGGAGGAGATTGAACACTGAAGCTTTCTTT. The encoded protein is CASSIDWRRLNTEAFF.